The sample holds a few counts of the clone carrying this TCR beta chain. Its target is unknown. The data were obtained in a study of cytomegalovirus exposure and HLA in healthy donors. Broader study findings: HLA allele associations emerged for some 16,000 TCR beta sequences in a later analysis, at 0.05 false discovery rate. Among TCR sequences, most were rare, though some public TCRs appeared in many donors.

Samples came from healthy bone marrow donors. PCR involved 60 Vbeta and 13 Jbeta primers. TCRdb's table, derived via immunoSEQ multiplex PCR, lists solely in-frame clones and lacks some. The repertoire holds about 170,000 clones, roughly 80% seen once, with 3% to 3.5% in the top ten. Germline V gives CDR1 SGHAT, CDR2 FQNNGV. The length of the CDR3 is 14 residues. The V end was cut by 6 bases, the J end by 6 bases, with 18 bases between. The origin of this receptor is a female donor in good health and CMV-seronegative. Sequencing used PBMCs. The chain joins TRBV11-2 to TRBJ2-7; maybe TRBD2 (5 bases). The CDR3 bases are TGTGCCAGCAGAGGCGGACTCACGAGCGGCGAGCAGTACTTC. This translates into CASRGGLTSGEQYF.